These 26 T cell receptor beta chains came from one sample sequenced in a study of PD-1 blockade in mismatch repair-deficient tumors. Generated by immunoSEQ multiplex PCR, the TCRdb table keeps only in-frame clones and is missing some. Among approximately 130,000 clones listed, approximately 90% were seen once. This specimen consisted of peripheral blood, obtained 44 weeks after starting pembrolizumab. Receptors were obtained from an adult with mismatch repair-deficient cancer.

The count of this clone is one. J is TRBJ2-7 and V is TRBV5-1, with D possibly matching TRBD2 (6 bases). Germline V gene lookup returns CDR1 SGHRS and CDR2 YFSETQ. This CDR3 spans 16 amino acids. The germline V and J ends were trimmed by 0 bases and 4 bases, with 17 bases remaining between them. In DNA, the CDR3 is TGCGCCAGCAGCTTGGCAACCGGACTACAATTTTACGAGCAGTACTTC. Translated, it gives CASSLATGLQFYEQYF.

CDR3 residues: CASSPTGGTDTQYF. The DNA of the CDR3 is TGTGCCAGCAGTCCGACAGGGGGCACAGATACGCAGTATTTT. The V gene is TRBV6-6, the J gene TRBJ2-3; 8 nucleotides agree with TRBD1. The CDR3 contains 14 residues. V trimming: 5 bases; J trimming: 1 base; junction bases outside the gene matches: 2. The germline V gene encodes CDR1 MNHNY and CDR2 SVGAGI (reference sequence).

CDR3 sequence (DNA): TGTGCCAGTAGTATAAGCGGGAGTACAGATACGCAGTATTTT. Encoded protein: CASSISGSTDTQYF. The genes are TRBV19 and TRBJ2-3, with 8 bases aligning to TRBD2. Germline-derived CDR1 and CDR2 are LNHDA and SQIVND (reference sequence). This CDR3 spans 14 amino acids. Trimming at V came to 2 bases and at J to 3 bases, leaving 1 base not matched to a gene.

This clone was observed a few times. The chain is built from TRBV29-1 and TRBJ2-1; the D is unclear. V was trimmed by 1 base and J by 5 bases, leaving 6 bases between them. The V gene's germline CDR1 is SQVTM and CDR2 ANQGSEA. There are 12 residues in the CDR3. CDR3 region: CSVEAFDNEQFF. The CDR3 coding sequence is TGCAGCGTTGAAGCGTTCGACAATGAGCAGTTCTTC.

V gene TRBV30 combines with J gene TRBJ2-5; no clear D. Germline V lookup: CDR1 GTSNPN, CDR2 SVGIG (reference sequence). The V gene lost 2 bases and the J gene lost 2 bases, with 6 bases spanning the gap. The CDR3 covers 12 residues. CDR3 loop: CAWSTLQETQYF. In DNA form, the CDR3 reads TGTGCCTGGAGTACTCTTCAAGAGACCCAGTACTTC.

Comments on this clone: One junction end does not reproduce the germline sequence, and a read error may be involved. The J gene is TRBJ2-1, the V gene TRBV5-5; D tentatively reads TRBD1 or TRBD2 (6 bases each). The germline V gene encodes CDR1 SGHKS and CDR2 YYEKEE (reference sequence). CDR3 length: 12 amino acids. The CDR3 DNA reads as TGTGCCAGCACCTTGGGGGGCCGGGAGCAGTTCTTC. Translating gives CASTLGGREQFF.

This chain links TRBV28 with TRBJ2-7, with 10 bases aligning to TRBD1. Trimming removed 7 bases from V and 3 bases from J; junction bases left unmatched: 3. From germline, CDR1 is MDHEN and CDR2 SYDVKM. The CDR3 is 13 amino acids. The CDR3 nucleotides read TGTGCCAGCACCGGGACAGGGGACTACGAGCAGTACTTC. This encodes CASTGTGDYEQYF.

This clone occurred a few times. V is TRBV2 and J is TRBJ1-2, with D perhaps matching TRBD1 (5 bases). V was clipped by 1 base and J by 4 bases, with 7 bases between them. CDR3 length equals 13 residues. Germline CDR1 and CDR2: SNHLY and FYNNEI. For the CDR3, the DNA is TGTGCCAGCAGTGAAGGGGGCGGCTATGGCTACACCTTC. This codes for CASSEGGGYGYTF. The full variable domain, completed using reference TRBV2 and TRBJ1-2, is EPEVTQTPSHQVTQMGQEVILRCVPISNHLYFYWYRQILGQKVEFLVSFYNNEISEKSEIFDDQFSVERPDGSNFTLKIRSTKLEDSAMYFCASSEGGGYGYTFGSGTRLTVV.

The rearrangement joins TRBV27 to TRBJ2-1; 13 bases line up with TRBD2. After removal of 7 bases from V and 8 bases from J, the junction contained 11 bases not matched to a gene. The CDR3 totals 16 residues. Germline CDR1 reads MNHEY; CDR2 reads SMNVEV (reference sequence). This CDR3 is CASNKLGLAGVDEQFF. The CDR3 region has the DNA TGTGCCAGCAACAAACTCGGACTAGCGGGAGTGGATGAGCAGTTCTTC.

V gene TRBV5-1 combines with J gene TRBJ2-3, with a possible D match to TRBD1 (5 bases). The CDR3 contains 16 residues. Per the germline V gene, CDR1 is SGHRS and CDR2 is YFSETQ. The V end lost 0 bases, the J end lost 1 base, and 12 bases lay between the germline ends. For the CDR3, the DNA is TGCGCCAGCAGCTTGGGACAGCTTGGGGGCACAGATACGCAGTATTTT. Amino acid sequence: CASSLGQLGGTDTQYF.

This rearrangement joins TRBV4-1 to TRBJ1-2; 7 bases match TRBD1. Germline V gives CDR1 MGHRA, CDR2 YSYEKL. The J segment lost 6 bases and the V segment lost 1 base, leaving 17 bases of the junction unmatched. The CDR3 consists of 18 residues. The CDR3 loop reads CASSQVYHRTDRDHGYTF. DNA of the CDR3: TGCGCCAGCAGCCAAGTCTACCACAGAACAGACAGGGATCATGGCTACACCTTC.

J is TRBJ2-5 and V is TRBV5-4; D is possibly TRBD1 or TRBD2 (5 bases each). The germline V gene has CDR1 SGHNT and CDR2 YYREEE (reference sequence). CDR3 length: 18 residues. V shed 4 bases and J shed 1 base, with 23 bases lying between them. CDR3 sequence reads: CASSPSGILGRSQETQYF. For the CDR3, the DNA is TGTGCCAGCAGCCCGAGTGGTATTCTGGGACGGAGCCAAGAGACCCAGTACTTC. Combining the CDR3 with reference TRBV5-4 and TRBJ2-5 gives the whole variable domain ETGVTQSPTHLIKTRGQQVTLRCSSQSGHNTVSWYQQALGQGPQFIFQYYREEENGRGNFPPRFSGLQFPNYSSELNVNALELDDSALYLCASSPSGILGRSQETQYFGPGTRLLVL.

V gene TRBV7-9 combines with J gene TRBJ2-5; 12 positions match TRBD2. V dropped 4 bases and J dropped 5; count of bases not matched to a gene: 11. The germline CDR1 and CDR2 sequences are SEHNR and FQNEAQ (reference sequence). The CDR3 is 17 amino acids. This chain's CDR3 is CASSSLAGGTGWETQYF. In DNA, the CDR3 is TGTGCCAGCAGCTCCCTAGCGGGAGGGACCGGGTGGGAGACCCAGTACTTC.

V and J are TRBV4-1 and TRBJ1-3; the D is unclear. The V gene's germline CDR1 is MGHRA and CDR2 YSYEKL. The CDR3 is made up of 15 amino acids. Trimming cost V 4 bases and J 0 bases, with 10 bases left between them. The CDR3: CASSPNSRSGNTIYF. As DNA, the CDR3 is TGCGCCAGCAGCCCTAACAGCCGCTCTGGAAACACCATATATTTT.

The J gene is TRBJ1-2, the V gene TRBV6-6; D may be TRBD1 (6 bases). The CDR3 spans 16 residues. Trimming took off 2 bases at V and 4 bases at J, with 17 bases between the two ends. Germline assignment: CDR1 MNHNY and CDR2 SVGAGI (reference sequence). The CDR3 nucleotides are TGTGCCAGCAGTTACACGTCCGGGGGGGCCGTCTATGGCTACACCTTC. It encodes CASSYTSGGAVYGYTF.

J is TRBJ1-1 and V is TRBV4-1; TRBD1 might be the D (6 bases). The CDR3 has 15 residues. Germline V lookup: CDR1 MGHRA, CDR2 YSYEKL. Trimming shortened V by 0 bases and J by 7 bases, and 15 bases separated the two germline ends. In nucleotides, the CDR3 is TGCGCCAGCAGCCAAGAGGTGAGGGGGGCCGGTGAAGCTTTCTTT. Its translation is CASSQEVRGAGEAFF.

This clone was counted once. The chain is built from TRBV4-1 and TRBJ2-7; the D call may be TRBD1 or TRBD2 (6 bases each). The length of the CDR3 is 15 residues. Trimming cost V 1 base and J 1 base, with 11 bases left between them. Germline CDR1 and CDR2: MGHRA and YSYEKL. The CDR3 loop reads CASSQAPGASYEQYF. The CDR3 region has the DNA TGCGCCAGCAGCCAAGCCCCGGGGGCGTCCTACGAGCAGTACTTC.

The gene calls are TRBV19 and TRBJ2-3; TRBD2 aligns across 7 bases. Per the germline V gene, CDR1 is LNHDA and CDR2 is SQIVND (reference sequence). The length of the CDR3 is 16 residues. With 4 bases clipped from V and 4 bases from J, the junction kept 11 bases outside the gene matches. CDR3 region: CASSSLAEEAPDTQYF. Here the CDR3 DNA reads TGTGCCAGTAGTAGCCTAGCGGAGGAGGCCCCAGATACGCAGTATTTT.

The chain employs TRBV21-1 and TRBJ1-4; the DNA was not compared with TRBD1, the D call given in the table. TRBV21-1 is a pseudogene segment. The CDR3 has 15 amino acids. The CDR3 DNA follows: TGTGCCAGCAAACTTCCGGGACAGACTAATGAAAAACTGTTTTTT. Translation: CASKLPGQTNEKLFF.

The chain joins TRBV4-1 to TRBJ1-2, with TRBD1 matching 7 bases. Germline CDR1 is MGHRA and CDR2 is YSYEKL. The CDR3 contains 16 residues. The V and J ends lost 2 bases and 3 bases, in that order; junction bases with no gene match: 9. In nucleotides, the CDR3 is TGCGCCAGCAGCCAAAAAGGTCCCCAGGGGGACTATGGCTACACCTTC. Translating gives CASSQKGPQGDYGYTF.

The CDR3 here is CASSDGQRLAAYNEQFF. In DNA form, the CDR3 reads TGTGCCAGCAGTGATGGACAAAGACTAGCCGCCTACAATGAGCAGTTCTTC. The chain is built from TRBV2 and TRBJ2-1; 7 bases map to TRBD2. This CDR3 spans 17 amino acids. V dropped 3 bases and J dropped 2; count of bases not matched to a gene: 10. Germline V gene sequence: CDR1 SNHLY, CDR2 FYNNEI.

The gene calls are TRBV18 and TRBJ2-7; 7 bases agree with TRBD2. Trimming at V came to 6 bases and at J to 3 bases, leaving 8 bases not matched to a gene. This CDR3 contains 14 residues. From germline, CDR1 is KGHSH and CDR2 LQKENI. The CDR3 protein is CASSPGLGYYEQYF. The CDR3 region has the DNA TGTGCCAGCTCGCCTGGACTAGGGTACTACGAGCAGTACTTC.

The chain employs TRBV6-1 and TRBJ1-5; maybe TRBD1 (5 bases). CDR1 and CDR2 (germline): MNHNS, SASEGT. Trimming stripped 5 bases from V and 7 bases from J, with 18 bases between. This CDR3 is 15 amino acids long. CDR3 sequence reads: CASSPEAGFGQPQHF. CDR3 DNA sequence: TGTGCCAGCAGTCCCGAGGCAGGGTTTGGGCAGCCCCAGCATTTT.

This chain joins TRBV11-2 and TRBJ1-1, with D perhaps TRBD1 (5 bases). V was clipped by 3 bases and J by 1 base, with 9 bases between them. CDR3 length equals 14 residues. CDR1 is SGHAT and CDR2 is FQNNGV in the germline V gene. This CDR3 reads CASSFWDQNTEAFF. DNA for the CDR3: TGTGCCAGCAGCTTTTGGGACCAGAACACTGAAGCTTTCTTT.

This clone was counted only a few times. V usage is TRBV6-1 and J usage is TRBJ2-7; D remains ambiguous. The V gene's germline CDR1 is MNHNS and CDR2 SASEGT. V lost 7 bases, J lost 10 bases, and 23 bases lay in between. This CDR3 spans 14 amino acids. CDR3 loop: CASTSWTDSTSQYF. In DNA form, the CDR3 reads TGTGCCAGCACTTCCTGGACCGACTCTACGAGTCAGTACTTC.

The rearrangement links TRBV6-5 to TRBJ2-7, with D perhaps being TRBD1 or TRBD2 (5 bases each). The V gene lost 6 bases and the J gene lost 0 bases, with 15 bases spanning the gap. The CDR3 is made up of 15 amino acids. Germline V lookup: CDR1 MNHEY, CDR2 SVGAGI. Here the CDR3 reads CASRARDPSSYEQYF. The CDR3 nucleotides are TGTGCCAGCAGGGCCCGGGACCCCAGCTCCTACGAGCAGTACTTC.